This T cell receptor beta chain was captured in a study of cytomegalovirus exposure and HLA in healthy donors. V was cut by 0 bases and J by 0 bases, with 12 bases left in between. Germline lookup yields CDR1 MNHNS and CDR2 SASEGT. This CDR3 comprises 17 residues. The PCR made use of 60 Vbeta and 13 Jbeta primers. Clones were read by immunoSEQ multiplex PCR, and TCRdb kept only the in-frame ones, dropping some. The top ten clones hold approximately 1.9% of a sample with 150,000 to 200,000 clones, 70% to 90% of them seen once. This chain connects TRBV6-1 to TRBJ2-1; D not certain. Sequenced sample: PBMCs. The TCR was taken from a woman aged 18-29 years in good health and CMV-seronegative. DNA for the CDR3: TGTGCCAGCAGTGAAGCCGCCCTAACCCTCTCCTACAATGAGCAGTTCTTC. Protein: CASSEAALTLSYNEQFF.